The count of the clone carrying this T cell receptor beta chain is one. The assay was immunoSEQ multiplex PCR, and TCRdb's table has in-frame clones only and misses some. The table lists about 150,000 clones, 80% to 95% of them singletons. This CDR3 comprises 13 residues. Trimming removed 3 bases at V and 4 bases at J, with 9 bases between. Germline-derived CDR1 and CDR2 are MNHEY and SMNVEV (reference sequence). The data originate from a study of control samples from healthy donors and cancer patients. The clonotype comes from a man aged 18 to 29 in good health. Sequencing input: blood. The chain combines TRBV27 with TRBJ1-1; D uncertain. The CDR3 bases are TGTGCCAGCAGTTTTGGTGGTAGCACTGAAGCTTTCTTT. Protein product: CASSFGGSTEAFF.